This T cell receptor beta chain was obtained from a study of spatial heterogeneity in lung cancer. Study-level background: There were consistently more beta-chain sequences detected than alpha-chain sequences. Matched bulk RNA-seq provided a T cell module score, and TCR transcript counts in tumor regions correlated strongly with it. Within raw reads, each unique TCR and UMI combination appeared on average more than ten times.

Judged by abundance, this clonotype is large. Its antigen is currently unknown. A unique molecular identifier was carried by every single TCR cDNA molecule. One entry per CDR3 protein, called by TCRdb with MiXCR from the 5' RACE reads. The sample comprises 1,600 or so distinct CDR3 sequences, 5% to 6% of which are singletons, and 20% rests with the top ten. V shed 3 bases and J shed 2 bases, with 9 bases lying between them. CDR1 and CDR2 from the germline V gene are SGHNT and YYREEE (reference sequence). The CDR3 totals 13 residues. Study results and limitations: Tumor mutation counts were tracked by expanded intratumoral alpha and beta TCR counts.

Time point denoted: sample taken at primary tumor resection. Here the sequenced sample was lung tumor tissue, taken at surgery. The source is a male donor with early-stage non-small cell lung cancer. V usage is TRBV5-4 and J usage is TRBJ2-7; D gene ambiguous. The CDR3 loop is CASSSKTAYEQYF. The CDR3 DNA reads TGTGCCAGCAGCTCAAAGACCGCCTACGAGCAGTACTTC.